This TCR beta chain emerged from a study of blood T cell repertoires in COVID-19. Study background: The United States, Italy and Spain provided the acute and convalescent COVID-19 samples.

As processed by the authors: Estimation of nucleated cell counts was performed using reference gene primer amplification. Measured with immunoSEQ multiplex PCR; TCRdb has only the in-frame clones, and not every one. The DNA gave D and trimming, while V, J and clone size come from that table. The sample yields just under 75,000 clones, around four fifths seen once. The CDR3 totals 15 residues. The germline gives CDR1 MNHNS, CDR2 SASEGT. Deletions cut 1 base from V and 3 bases from J, with 10 bases between. The chain has TRBV6-1 and TRBJ1-5; tentative D call: TRBD1 (6 bases). This receptor was identified in a man older than 75 with active or convalescent COVID-19. The sequenced sample was peripheral blood. This CDR3 reads CASSEGWTDNQPQHF. The CDR3 nucleotides read TGTGCCAGCAGTGAAGGGTGGACAGACAATCAGCCCCAGCATTTT.